The present T cell receptor (beta chain) was sequenced within a study of cytomegalovirus exposure and HLA in healthy donors. Background on the study: Approximately 200 million T cells yielded more than 90 million unique TCR beta sequences in earlier analysis. General study findings and limits: 150 to 200 TCR beta chains were listed as cytomegalovirus-associated. 87-base-pair reads could not separate some V segments, including TRBV6-2 and TRBV6-3.

The PCR was carried out with 60 Vbeta primers and 13 Jbeta primers. Profiling relied on immunoSEQ multiplex PCR, and the TCRdb table lists in-frame clones only, not all of them. This table holds some 120,000 clones, 70% to 80% found once. As to this clone: Its antigen is not known.

CDR1 is SGHNT, CDR2 YYREEE, per germline (reference sequence). V lost 4 bases, J lost 1 base, and 10 bases stayed unmatched. The CDR3 is 17 residues long. The material sequenced was PBMCs. This chain joins TRBV5-4 and TRBJ2-3, with 9 bases matching TRBD2. The TCR originated in a human donor in good health. This chain's CDR3 is CASSGGGRARGTDTQYF. The CDR3 DNA is TGTGCCAGCAGCGGGGGCGGGAGGGCCCGGGGCACAGATACGCAGTATTTT.